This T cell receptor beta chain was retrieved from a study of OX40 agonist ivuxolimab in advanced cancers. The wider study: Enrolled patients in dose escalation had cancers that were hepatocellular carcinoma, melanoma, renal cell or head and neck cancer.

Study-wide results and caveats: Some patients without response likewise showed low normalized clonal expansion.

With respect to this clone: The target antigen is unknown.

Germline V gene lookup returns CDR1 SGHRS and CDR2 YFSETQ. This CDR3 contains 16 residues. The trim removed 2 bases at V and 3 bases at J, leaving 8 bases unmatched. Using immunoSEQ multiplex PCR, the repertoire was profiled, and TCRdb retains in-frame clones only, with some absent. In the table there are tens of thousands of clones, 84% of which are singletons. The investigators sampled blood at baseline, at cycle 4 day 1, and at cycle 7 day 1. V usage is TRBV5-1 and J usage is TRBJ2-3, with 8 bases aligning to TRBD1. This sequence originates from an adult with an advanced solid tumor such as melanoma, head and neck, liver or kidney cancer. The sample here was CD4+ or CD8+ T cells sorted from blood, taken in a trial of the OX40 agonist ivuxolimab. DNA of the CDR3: TGCGCCAGCAGCTTAGGCCGGGACAGGAGTACAGATACGCAGTATTTT. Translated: CASSLGRDRSTDTQYF. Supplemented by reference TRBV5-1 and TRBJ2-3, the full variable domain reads KAGVTQTPRYLIKTRGQQVTLSCSPISGHRSVSWYQQTPGQGLQFLFEYFSETQRNKGNFPGRFSGRQFSNSRSEMNVSTLELGDSALYLCASSLGRDRSTDTQYFGPGTRLTVL.